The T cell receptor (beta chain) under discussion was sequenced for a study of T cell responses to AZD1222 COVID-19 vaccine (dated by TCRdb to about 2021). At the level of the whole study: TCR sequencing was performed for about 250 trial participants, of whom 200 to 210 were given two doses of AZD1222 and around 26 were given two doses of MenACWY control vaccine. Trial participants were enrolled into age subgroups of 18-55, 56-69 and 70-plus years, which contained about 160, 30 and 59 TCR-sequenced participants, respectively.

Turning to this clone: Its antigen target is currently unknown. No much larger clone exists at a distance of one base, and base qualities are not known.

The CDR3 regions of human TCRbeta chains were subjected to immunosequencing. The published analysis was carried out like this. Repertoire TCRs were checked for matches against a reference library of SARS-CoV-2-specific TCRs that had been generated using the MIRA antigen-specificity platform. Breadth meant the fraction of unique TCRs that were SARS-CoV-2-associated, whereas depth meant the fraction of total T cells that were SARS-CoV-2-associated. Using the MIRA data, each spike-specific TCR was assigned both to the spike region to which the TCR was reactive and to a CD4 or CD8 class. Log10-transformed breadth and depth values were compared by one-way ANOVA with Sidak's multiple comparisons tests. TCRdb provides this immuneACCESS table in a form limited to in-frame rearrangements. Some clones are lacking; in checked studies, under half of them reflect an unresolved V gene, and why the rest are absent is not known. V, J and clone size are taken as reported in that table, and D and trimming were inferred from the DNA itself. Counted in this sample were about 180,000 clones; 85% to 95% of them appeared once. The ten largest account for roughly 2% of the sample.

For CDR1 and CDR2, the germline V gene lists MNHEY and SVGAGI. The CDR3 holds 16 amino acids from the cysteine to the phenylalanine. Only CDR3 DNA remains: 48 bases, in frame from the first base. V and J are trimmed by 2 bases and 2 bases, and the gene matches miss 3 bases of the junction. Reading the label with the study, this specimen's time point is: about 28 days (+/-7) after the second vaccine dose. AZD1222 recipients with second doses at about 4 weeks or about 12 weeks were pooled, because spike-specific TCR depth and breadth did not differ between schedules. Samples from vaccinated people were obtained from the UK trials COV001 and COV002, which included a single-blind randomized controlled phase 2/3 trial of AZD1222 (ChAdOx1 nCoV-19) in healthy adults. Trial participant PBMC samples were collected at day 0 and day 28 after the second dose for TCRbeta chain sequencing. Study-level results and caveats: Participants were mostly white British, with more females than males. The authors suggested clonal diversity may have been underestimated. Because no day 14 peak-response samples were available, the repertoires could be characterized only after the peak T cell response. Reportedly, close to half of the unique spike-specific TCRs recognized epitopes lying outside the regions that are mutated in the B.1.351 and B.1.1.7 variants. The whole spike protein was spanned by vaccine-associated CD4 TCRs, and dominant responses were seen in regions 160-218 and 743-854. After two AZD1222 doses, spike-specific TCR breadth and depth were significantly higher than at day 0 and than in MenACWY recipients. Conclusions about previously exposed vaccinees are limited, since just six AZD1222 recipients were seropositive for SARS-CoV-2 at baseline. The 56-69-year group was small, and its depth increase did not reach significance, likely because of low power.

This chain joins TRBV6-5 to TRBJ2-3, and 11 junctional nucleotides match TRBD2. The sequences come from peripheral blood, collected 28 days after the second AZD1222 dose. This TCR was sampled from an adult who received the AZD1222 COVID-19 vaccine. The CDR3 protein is CASSYGGLAVTDTQYF. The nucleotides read TGTGCCAGCAGTTACGGGGGACTAGCGGTCACAGATACGCAGTATTTT.